Shown below are 17 T cell receptor beta chains from a single sample sequenced in a study of vaccination and CD4 T cells after COVID-19. TCRdb fed the PCR reads into MiXCR, producing one record per CDR3 protein. The sample yields 15,000 to 25,000 distinct CDR3 sequences, 60% seen once. This specimen was CD4+ T cells from blood, taken after SARS-CoV-2 vaccination. Every receptor here comes from a human donor who had recovered from COVID-19.

CDR3 loop: CASSDRDRGLNQPQHF. In DNA, the CDR3 is TGTGCCAGCAGCGATAGAGACAGGGGTCTCAATCAGCCCCAGCATTTT. The chain carries TRBV7-2 and TRBJ1-5, with 8 bases lining up with TRBD1. This CDR3 has 16 residues. The V segment lost 5 bases and the J segment 3 bases; nucleotides outside the gene matches: 9. From germline, CDR1 is SGHTA and CDR2 FQGNSA.

This clonotype was observed once. The rearrangement links TRBV28 to TRBJ2-3; TRBD2 aligns across 12 bases. The CDR3 consists of 19 residues. V dropped 6 bases and J dropped 6; count of bases not matched to a gene: 19. Looked up from germline, CDR1 is MDHEN and CDR2 is SYDVKM. Here the CDR3 DNA reads TGTGCCAGCAGCCCTGACAGGGGTACGACTAGCGGGAGCTTGGATACGCAGTATTTT. It codes for CASSPDRGTTSGSLDTQYF.

This clonotype came up once. This rearrangement joins TRBV7-9 to TRBJ2-1; 12 bases are shared with TRBD2. The germline V gene has CDR1 SEHNR and CDR2 FQNEAQ (reference sequence). The CDR3 length is 19 residues. After removal of 0 bases from V and 0 bases from J, the junction contained 6 bases not matched to a gene. CDR3 loop: CASSLARLAGVGSYNEQFF. CDR3 DNA sequence: TGTGCCAGCAGCTTAGCCAGACTAGCGGGAGTTGGCTCCTACAATGAGCAGTTCTTC.

The V and J genes are TRBV19 and TRBJ1-5; D unclear. The germline V and J ends were trimmed by 5 bases and 0 bases, with 11 bases remaining between them. This CDR3 has 15 amino acids. The germline CDR1 and CDR2 sequences are LNHDA and SQIVND (reference sequence). The CDR3 loop is CASSSTEISNQPQHF. DNA for the CDR3: TGTGCCAGTAGTTCGACTGAGATTAGCAATCAGCCCCAGCATTTT.

This clonotype has just a few counts. The rearrangement uses TRBV20-1 and TRBJ2-7; 8 bases are a match to TRBD2. V trimming: 3 bases; J trimming: 3 bases; junction bases outside the gene matches: 1. Germline V gene lookup returns CDR1 DFQATT and CDR2 SNEGSKA (reference sequence). The CDR3 covers 12 residues. CDR3 bases: TGCAGTGCTAGTCTAGCGGGCTACGAGCAGTACTTC. It yields the protein CSASLAGYEQYF.

This clonotype showed up just once. V usage is TRBV2 and J usage is TRBJ2-3; TRBD2 matches at 8 bases. This CDR3 is 15 amino acids long. V was clipped by 5 bases and J by 1 base; unmatched bases: 5. Germline values: CDR1 SNHLY, CDR2 FYNNEI. The CDR3 sequence is CASSLLSGGTDTQYF. The CDR3 DNA reads as TGTGCCAGCAGTTTACTTAGCGGGGGCACAGATACGCAGTATTTT.

The V gene is TRBV7-3, the J gene TRBJ2-5, with 10 positions matching TRBD2. This CDR3 region has 19 residues. The junction had 18 bases not matched to a gene; V was cut back by 4 bases and J by 4 bases. CDR1 is SGHTA and CDR2 is FQGTGA in the germline V gene. The CDR3 DNA follows: TGTGCCAGCAGCTCCCCTCCCCGCTCTAGCGGGAGTTTTACAGAGACCCAGTACTTC. Protein sequence: CASSSPPRSSGSFTETQYF. Combining the CDR3 with reference TRBV7-3 and TRBJ2-5 gives the whole variable domain GAGVSQTPSNKVTEKGKYVELRCDPISGHTALYWYRQSLGQGPEFLIYFQGTGAADDSGLPNDRFFAVRPEGSVSTLKIQRTERGDSAVYLCASSSPPRSSGSFTETQYFGPGTRLLVL.

CDR3 bases: TGCGCCAGCAGCCAAGTATCCAGGGTTTCCCCGTACGAGCAGTACTTC. Translation gives CASSQVSRVSPYEQYF. V usage is TRBV4-1 and J usage is TRBJ2-7, with TRBD1 as a possible D gene (5 bases). This CDR3 contains 16 residues. Trimming left V 1 base short and J 4 bases short, with 17 bases between. Germline V gives CDR1 MGHRA, CDR2 YSYEKL.

The J gene is TRBJ2-7, the V gene TRBV28; possible D gene TRBD1, 5 bases. The CDR3 has 12 amino acids. Germline CDR1 and CDR2: MDHEN and SYDVKM. V was shortened by 7 bases and J by 9 bases, with 16 bases between the two germline ends. The CDR3 loop is CASTPSLGVQYF. In DNA, the CDR3 is TGTGCCAGCACCCCCTCCTTAGGGGTGCAGTACTTC.

This clonotype was detected only a few times. The J gene is TRBJ2-7, the V gene TRBV19, with 9 bases identical to TRBD1. Germline values: CDR1 LNHDA, CDR2 SQIVND (reference sequence). The CDR3 extends over 15 amino acids. V trimming: 4 bases; J trimming: 3 bases; junction bases outside the gene matches: 7. The CDR3 loop reads CASSTRRDRDYEQYF. CDR3 DNA: TGTGCCAGTAGTACCCGCCGGGACAGGGACTACGAGCAGTACTTC.

This clonotype has a single count. The chain is built from TRBV28 and TRBJ1-1; 8 nucleotides align to TRBD1. In germline, CDR1 is MDHEN, CDR2 SYDVKM. With V trimmed by 2 bases and J by 10 bases, 6 bases remained unmatched. The CDR3 spans 13 residues. CDR3 region: CASSLRDRSGAFF. CDR3 DNA sequence: TGTGCCAGCAGTTTAAGGGACAGGTCTGGAGCTTTCTTT. Looking up the rest from reference TRBV28 and TRBJ1-1 gives the full variable domain: DVKVTQSSRYLVKRTGEKVFLECVQDMDHENMFWYRQDPGLGLRLIYFSYDVKMKEKGDIPEGYSVSREKKERFSLILESASTNQTSMYLCASSLRDRSGAFFGQGTRLTVV.

The chain carries TRBV7-6 and TRBJ2-5, with 8 positions matching TRBD2. The V and J ends lost 5 bases and 1 base, in that order; junction bases with no gene match: 12. The germline V gene encodes CDR1 SGHVS and CDR2 FNYEAQ. This CDR3 contains 17 residues. The CDR3 here is CASSPGNSGNIQETQYF. Written as DNA, the CDR3 is TGTGCCAGCAGCCCTGGGAATAGCGGGAATATCCAAGAGACCCAGTACTTC.

This clonotype was found a few times. The CDR3 loop reads CASSSWSGGSYGYTF. In DNA, the CDR3 is TGTGCCAGCAGCTCCTGGTCAGGGGGATCCTATGGCTACACCTTC. The gene calls are TRBV7-9 and TRBJ1-2; the match to TRBD1 covers 7 bases. CDR1 and CDR2 from the germline V gene are SEHNR and FQNEAQ (reference sequence). This CDR3 is 15 amino acids long. The ends lost 4 bases at V and 4 bases at J; junction bases unmatched: 9.

The rearrangement links TRBV29-1 to TRBJ1-5; perhaps TRBD1 as D (6 bases). The V end lost 5 bases, the J end lost 6 bases, and 14 bases lay between the germline ends. Germline V lookup: CDR1 SQVTM, CDR2 ANQGSEA. This CDR3 comprises 13 residues. The CDR3 coding sequence is TGCAGCGTTTCCACAGGGACACTTCAGCCCCAGCATTTT. Encoded protein: CSVSTGTLQPQHF.

As DNA, the CDR3 is TGTGCCAGCAGCCAAATAAATTTGCAGTACTTC. This codes for CASSQINLQYF. The chain is built from TRBV7-9 and TRBJ2-7; no definite D call. CDR3 length: 11 amino acids. The germline V gene has CDR1 SEHNR and CDR2 FQNEAQ (reference sequence). V lost 5 bases to trimming and J lost 9 bases, with 11 bases between them.

V gene TRBV10-2 combines with J gene TRBJ1-4; tentatively, D is TRBD1 (6 bases). With 5 bases removed from V and 7 bases from J, the gap between germline ends came to 8 bases. The CDR3 is 12 residues long. Germline assignment: CDR1 WSHSY and CDR2 SAAADI. The CDR3 spells CASSRTVEKLFF. The CDR3 DNA follows: TGCGCCAGCAGTAGGACAGTTGAAAAACTGTTTTTT.

This rearrangement joins TRBV30 to TRBJ2-3, with 8 nucleotides matching TRBD2. The junction had 4 bases not matched to a gene; V was cut back by 3 bases and J by 5 bases. Germline V gene data show CDR1 as GTSNPN and CDR2 as SVGIG (reference sequence). The CDR3 extends over 13 amino acids. The CDR3 loop reads CAWSLAGGDTQYF. The CDR3 nucleotides read TGTGCCTGGAGCCTGGCGGGGGGAGATACGCAGTATTTT. The complete variable domain, with remaining parts taken from reference TRBV30 and TRBJ2-3, reads SQTIHQWPATLVQPVGSPLSLECTVEGTSNPNLYWYRQAAGRGLQLLFYSVGIGQISSEVPQNLSASRPQDRQFILSSKKLLLSDSGFYLCAWSLAGGDTQYFGPGTRLTVL.